This section outlines one TCR beta chain sequence together with its context. Its matching antigen is unknown. PCR involved 60 Vbeta and 13 Jbeta primers. The repertoire was sequenced with immunoSEQ multiplex PCR; TCRdb's copy has only in-frame clones and lacks some. The sample contains roughly 110,000 clones, roughly 80% of which appear only once. This entry comes from a study of cytomegalovirus exposure and HLA in healthy donors. V lost 4 bases, J lost 5 bases, and 8 bases stayed unmatched. The CDR3 is 14 amino acids. CDR1 is LNHDA, CDR2 SQIVND, per germline (reference sequence). Study-level findings and limits: Rarity characterized most TCR sequences, yet some public TCRs appeared in many donors. Another analysis was done later, and it associated roughly 15,000 TCR beta sequences with HLA alleles at 0.05 false discovery rate. In an earlier analysis, productive rearrangement rates for most beta V segments clustered near 87% or 30%.

The TCR originated in a man between 50 and 59 years old in good health and CMV-seronegative. The rearrangement links TRBV19 to TRBJ2-7; 7 positions agree with TRBD1. Sequenced input: PBMCs. CDR3 sequence (DNA): TGTGCCAGTAGTACCCAGGACAGGAAAGACGAGCAGTACTTC. This encodes CASSTQDRKDEQYF.